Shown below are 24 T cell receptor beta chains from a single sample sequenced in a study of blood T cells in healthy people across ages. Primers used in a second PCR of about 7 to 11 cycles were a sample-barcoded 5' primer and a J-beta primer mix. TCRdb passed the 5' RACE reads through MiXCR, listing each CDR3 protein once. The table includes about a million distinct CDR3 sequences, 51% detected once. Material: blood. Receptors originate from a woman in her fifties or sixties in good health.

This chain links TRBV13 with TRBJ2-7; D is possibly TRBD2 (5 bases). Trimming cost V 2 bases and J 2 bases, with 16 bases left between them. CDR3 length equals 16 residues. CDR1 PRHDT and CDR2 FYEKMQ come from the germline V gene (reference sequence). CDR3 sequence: CASSLRGLAGAYEQYF. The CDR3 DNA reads TGTGCCAGCAGCTTAAGAGGCCTAGCCGGGGCCTACGAGCAGTACTTC.

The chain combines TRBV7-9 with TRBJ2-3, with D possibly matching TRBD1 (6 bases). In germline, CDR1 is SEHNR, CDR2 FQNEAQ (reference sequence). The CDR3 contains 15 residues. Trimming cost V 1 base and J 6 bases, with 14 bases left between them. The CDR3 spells CASSLVTAQGDTQYF. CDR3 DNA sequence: TGTGCCAGCAGCTTAGTAACCGCCCAGGGGGATACGCAGTATTTT.

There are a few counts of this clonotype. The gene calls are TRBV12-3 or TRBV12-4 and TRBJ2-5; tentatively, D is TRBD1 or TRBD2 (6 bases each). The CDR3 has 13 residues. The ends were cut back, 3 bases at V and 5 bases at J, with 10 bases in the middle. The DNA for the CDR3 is TGTGCCAGCAGTTTCTGGGGGGCCGAGACCCAGTACTTC. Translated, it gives CASSFWGAETQYF.

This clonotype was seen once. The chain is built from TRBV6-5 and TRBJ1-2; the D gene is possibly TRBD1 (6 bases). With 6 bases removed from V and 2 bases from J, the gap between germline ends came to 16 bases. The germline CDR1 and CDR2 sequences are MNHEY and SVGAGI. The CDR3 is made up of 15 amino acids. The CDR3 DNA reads TGTGCCAGCAGCGAATCGAGGGGGGTAAACTATGGCTACACCTTC. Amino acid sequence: CASSESRGVNYGYTF.

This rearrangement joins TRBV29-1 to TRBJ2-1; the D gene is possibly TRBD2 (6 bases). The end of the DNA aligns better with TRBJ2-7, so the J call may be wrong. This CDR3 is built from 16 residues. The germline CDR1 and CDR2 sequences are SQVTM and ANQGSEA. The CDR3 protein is CSAPESLLATHNEQYF. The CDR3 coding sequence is TGCAGCGCCCCCGAATCCCTACTAGCTACTCACAATGAGCAGTACTTC.

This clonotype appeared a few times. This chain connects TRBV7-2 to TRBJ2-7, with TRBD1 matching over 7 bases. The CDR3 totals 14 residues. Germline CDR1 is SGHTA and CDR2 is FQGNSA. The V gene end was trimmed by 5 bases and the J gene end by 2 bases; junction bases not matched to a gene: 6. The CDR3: CASSQRQGTYEQYF. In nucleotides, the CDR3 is TGTGCCAGCAGCCAGAGACAGGGTACCTACGAGCAGTACTTC.

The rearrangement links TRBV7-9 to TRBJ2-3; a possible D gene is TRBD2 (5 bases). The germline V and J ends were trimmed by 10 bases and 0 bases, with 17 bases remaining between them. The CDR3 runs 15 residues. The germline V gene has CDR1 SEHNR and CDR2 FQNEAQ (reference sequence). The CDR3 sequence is CATLGWGESTDTQYF. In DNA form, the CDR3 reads TGTGCCACCCTAGGTTGGGGAGAGAGCACAGATACGCAGTATTTT.

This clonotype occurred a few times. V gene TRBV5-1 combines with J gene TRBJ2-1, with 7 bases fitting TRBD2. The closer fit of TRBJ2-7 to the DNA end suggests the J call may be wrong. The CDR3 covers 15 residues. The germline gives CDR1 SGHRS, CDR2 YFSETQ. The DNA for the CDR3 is TGCGCCAGCAGCTCCGACGGAGCGGGGATTTACGAGCAGTACTTC. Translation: CASSSDGAGIYEQYF.

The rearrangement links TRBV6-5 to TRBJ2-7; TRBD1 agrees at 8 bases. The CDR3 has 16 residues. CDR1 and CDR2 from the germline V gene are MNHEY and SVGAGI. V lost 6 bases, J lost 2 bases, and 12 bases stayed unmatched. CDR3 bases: TGTGCCAGCAGACACACTCCGGGACAGGACGCCTACGAGCAGTACTTC. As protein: CASRHTPGQDAYEQYF.

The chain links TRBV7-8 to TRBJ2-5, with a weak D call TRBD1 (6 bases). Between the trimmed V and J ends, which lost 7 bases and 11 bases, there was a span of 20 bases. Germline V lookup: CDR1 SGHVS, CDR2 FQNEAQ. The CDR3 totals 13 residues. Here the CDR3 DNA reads TGTGCCAGCACAGCCTCGCAGGGGACGGAGCAGTACTTC. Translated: CASTASQGTEQYF.

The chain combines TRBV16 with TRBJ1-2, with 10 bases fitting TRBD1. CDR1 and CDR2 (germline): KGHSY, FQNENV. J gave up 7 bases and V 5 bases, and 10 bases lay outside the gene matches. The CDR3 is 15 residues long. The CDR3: CASSSGTGAIGGYTF. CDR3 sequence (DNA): TGTGCCAGCAGCTCCGGGACAGGGGCAATCGGTGGCTACACCTTC.

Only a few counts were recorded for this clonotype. CDR3 coding DNA: TGCGCCAGCAGCCAAGATCAGGGTCGTGGCTACACCTTC. This gives the protein CASSQDQGRGYTF. This rearrangement joins TRBV4-1 to TRBJ1-2, with TRBD1 as a possible D gene (5 bases). With 0 bases removed from V and 7 bases from J, the gap between germline ends came to 9 bases. CDR3 length: 13 amino acids. Germline loops: CDR1 MGHRA, CDR2 YSYEKL.

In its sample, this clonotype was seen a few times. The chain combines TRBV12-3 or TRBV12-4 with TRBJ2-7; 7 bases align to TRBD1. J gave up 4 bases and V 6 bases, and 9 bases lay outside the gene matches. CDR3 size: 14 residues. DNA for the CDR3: TGTGCCAGCAGCTTTAAGACAGGGAGATACGAGCAGTACTTC. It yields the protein CASSFKTGRYEQYF.

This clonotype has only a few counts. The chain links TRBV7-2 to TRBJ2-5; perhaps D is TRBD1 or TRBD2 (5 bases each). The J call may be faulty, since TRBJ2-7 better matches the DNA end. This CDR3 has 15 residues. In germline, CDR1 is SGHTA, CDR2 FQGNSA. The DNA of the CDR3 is TGTGCCAGCAGCTTAGCTGGGGGATGGGAATACGAGCAGTACTTC. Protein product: CASSLAGGWEYEQYF.

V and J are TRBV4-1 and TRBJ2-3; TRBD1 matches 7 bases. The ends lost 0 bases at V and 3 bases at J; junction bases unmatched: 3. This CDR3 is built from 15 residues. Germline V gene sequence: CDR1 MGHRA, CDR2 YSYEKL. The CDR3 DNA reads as TGCGCCAGCAGCCAAGAGGGACAGATGACAGATACGCAGTATTTT. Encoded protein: CASSQEGQMTDTQYF.

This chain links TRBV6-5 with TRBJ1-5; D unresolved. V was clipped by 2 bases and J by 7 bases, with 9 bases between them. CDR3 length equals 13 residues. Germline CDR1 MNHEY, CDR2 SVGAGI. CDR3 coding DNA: TGTGCCAGCAGTTACGGTCTCGGGCAGCCCCAGCATTTT. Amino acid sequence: CASSYGLGQPQHF.

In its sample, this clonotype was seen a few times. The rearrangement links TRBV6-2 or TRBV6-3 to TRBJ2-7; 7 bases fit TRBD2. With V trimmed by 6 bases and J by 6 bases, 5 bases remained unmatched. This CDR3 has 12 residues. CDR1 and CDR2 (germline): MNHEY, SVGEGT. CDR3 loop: CASRRGRSEQYF. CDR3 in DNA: TGTGCCAGCAGGCGCGGGAGATCCGAGCAGTACTTC.

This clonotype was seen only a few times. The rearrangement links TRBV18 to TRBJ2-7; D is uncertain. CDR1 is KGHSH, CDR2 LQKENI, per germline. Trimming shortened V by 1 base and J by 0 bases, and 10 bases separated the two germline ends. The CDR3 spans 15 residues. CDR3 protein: CASSPLQASSYEQYF. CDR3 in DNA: TGTGCCAGCTCACCACTCCAGGCCTCCTCCTACGAGCAGTACTTC.

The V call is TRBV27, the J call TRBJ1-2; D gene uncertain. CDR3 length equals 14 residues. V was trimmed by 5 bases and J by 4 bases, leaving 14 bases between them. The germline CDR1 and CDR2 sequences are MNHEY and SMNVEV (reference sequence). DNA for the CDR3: TGTGCCAGCAGTCCCAAAGAGGGTTTCTATGGCTACACCTTC. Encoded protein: CASSPKEGFYGYTF.

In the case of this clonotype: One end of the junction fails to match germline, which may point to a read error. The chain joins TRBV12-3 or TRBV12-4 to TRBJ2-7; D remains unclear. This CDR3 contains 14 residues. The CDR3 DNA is TGTGCCAGCAGTGTAGCTCTTACAGCATACGAGCAGTACTTC. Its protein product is CASSVALTAYEQYF.

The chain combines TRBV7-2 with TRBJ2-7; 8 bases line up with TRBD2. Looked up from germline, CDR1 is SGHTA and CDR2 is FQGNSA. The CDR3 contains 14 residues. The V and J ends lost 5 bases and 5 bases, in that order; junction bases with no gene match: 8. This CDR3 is CASSRGLVTHEQYF. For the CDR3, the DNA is TGTGCCAGCAGCAGGGGACTAGTAACCCACGAGCAGTACTTC.

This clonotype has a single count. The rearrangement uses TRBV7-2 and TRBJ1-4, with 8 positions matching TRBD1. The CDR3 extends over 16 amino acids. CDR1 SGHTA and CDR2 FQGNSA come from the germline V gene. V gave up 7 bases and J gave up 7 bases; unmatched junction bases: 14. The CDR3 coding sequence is TGTGCCAGCAACGCACTCGTCCAGGGGGCGGGTGAAAAACTGTTTTTT. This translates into CASNALVQGAGEKLFF.

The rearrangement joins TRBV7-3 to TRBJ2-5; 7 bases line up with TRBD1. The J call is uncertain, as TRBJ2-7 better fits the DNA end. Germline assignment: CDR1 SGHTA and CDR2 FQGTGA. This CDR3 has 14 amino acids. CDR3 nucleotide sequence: TGTGCCAGCAGCTTAACAGGGGGCTTGAACGAGCAGTACTTC. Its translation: CASSLTGGLNEQYF.

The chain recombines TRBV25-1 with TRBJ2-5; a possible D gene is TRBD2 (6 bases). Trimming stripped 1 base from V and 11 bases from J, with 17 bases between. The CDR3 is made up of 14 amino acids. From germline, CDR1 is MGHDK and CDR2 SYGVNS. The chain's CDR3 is CASSEWGEFNEQYF. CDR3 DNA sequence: TGTGCCAGCAGTGAATGGGGGGAATTCAATGAGCAGTACTTC.